Below, 32 T cell receptor beta chains from the same sample are listed, as sequenced in a study of blood T cell repertoires in COVID-19. TCRdb keeps only in-frame clones here, not all; method: immunoSEQ multiplex PCR. The sample gives hundreds of thousands of clones, approximately 89% of which show up once; around 6.3% is in the top ten. Sequencing input: peripheral blood. These TCRs come from a woman aged 25 to 39 with COVID-19, enrolled during active disease.

This chain joins TRBV5-5 and TRBJ1-1; TRBD1 matches at 10 bases. V was clipped by 4 bases and J by 6 bases; unmatched bases: 21. There are 19 residues in the CDR3. CDR1 and CDR2 from the germline V gene are SGHKS and YYEKEE (reference sequence). For the CDR3, the DNA is TGTGCCAGCAGCCCCAAAAACCGCCCTGGGACAGGGGAAGACTCTGAAGCTTTCTTT. This sequence encodes CASSPKNRPGTGEDSEAFF.

The sample holds a few counts of this clone. The chain has TRBV5-5 and TRBJ1-2; tentative D call: TRBD1 (6 bases). This CDR3 has 15 residues. CDR1 SGHKS and CDR2 YYEKEE come from the germline V gene (reference sequence). V was pared by 5 bases and J by 6 bases, with 20 bases between. The CDR3 region has the DNA TGTGCCAGCAGTCCCAGGCAGGGGAGTTTTGATGGCTACACCTTC. Translation: CASSPRQGSFDGYTF.

The chain joins TRBV7-6 to TRBJ2-1; 8 bases fit TRBD2. J was trimmed by 0 bases and V by 2 bases; bases with no gene match: 6. The CDR3 length is 17 residues. The germline CDR1 and CDR2 sequences are SGHVS and FNYEAQ. Here the CDR3 reads CASSLTLAGFSYNEQFF. The CDR3 DNA reads TGTGCCAGCAGCTTAACTTTAGCGGGGTTCTCCTACAATGAGCAGTTCTTC.

This chain links TRBV28 with TRBJ1-2; 11 bases fit TRBD1. This CDR3 contains 14 residues. Per the germline V gene, CDR1 is MDHEN and CDR2 is SYDVKM. V was pared by 4 bases and J by 8 bases, with 6 bases of the junction left unmatched. Here the CDR3 reads CASSWGQGVKGYTF. The CDR3 nucleotides are TGTGCCAGCAGTTGGGGACAGGGGGTGAAAGGCTACACCTTC.

This clone was observed a single time. The chain recombines TRBV6-2 or TRBV6-3 with TRBJ2-2; no reliable D call. CDR3 size: 15 residues. The V gene's germline CDR1 is MNHEY and CDR2 SVGEGT. V shed 5 bases and J shed 0 bases, with 10 bases lying between them. The CDR3 spells CASSIIAANTGELFF. CDR3 DNA sequence: TGTGCCAGCAGTATCATTGCGGCGAACACCGGGGAGCTGTTTTTT.

V is TRBV6-5 and J is TRBJ2-3; no firm D call. The length of the CDR3 is 15 residues. From germline, CDR1 is MNHEY and CDR2 SVGAGI. Trimming took off 2 bases at V and 0 bases at J, with 9 bases between the two ends. This chain's CDR3 is CASSYDGGSTDTQYF. The CDR3 DNA is TGTGCCAGCAGTTACGATGGCGGCAGCACAGATACGCAGTATTTT.

The sample holds a few counts of this clone. This chain joins TRBV14 and TRBJ2-7, with D maybe TRBD2 (6 bases). Germline V gene lookup returns CDR1 SGHDN and CDR2 FVKESK. This CDR3 region has 13 residues. The germline V and J ends were trimmed by 4 bases and 7 bases, with 14 bases remaining between them. CDR3 DNA sequence: TGTGCCAGCAGCCCCCTCGGAGGGGCGGAGCAGTACGTC. Its translation is CASSPLGGAEQYV.

This clone has more than one count but fewer than ten. The V and J genes are TRBV5-4 and TRBJ2-2; D is ambiguous. This CDR3 spans 13 amino acids. Per germline, CDR1 SGHNT and CDR2 YYREEE (reference sequence). The V end was cut by 6 bases, the J end by 5 bases, with 11 bases between. CDR3 amino acids: CASTSAETGELFF. The CDR3 DNA sequence: TGTGCCAGCACCTCGGCGGAGACCGGGGAGCTGTTTTTT. Filled out from reference TRBV5-4 and TRBJ2-2, the complete variable domain reads ETGVTQSPTHLIKTRGQQVTLRCSSQSGHNTVSWYQQALGQGPQFIFQYYREEENGRGNFPPRFSGLQFPNYSSELNVNALELDDSALYLCASTSAETGELFFGEGSRLTVL.

The chain links TRBV19 to TRBJ1-6; 7 nucleotides match TRBD1. V shed 9 bases and J 9 bases; nucleotides not matched to a gene: 11. The CDR3 is made up of 14 amino acids. Per the germline V gene, CDR1 is LNHDA and CDR2 is SQIVND (reference sequence). CDR3 residues: CASRLQGVGSPLHF. The DNA for the CDR3 is TGTGCCAGCCGCCTCCAGGGGGTAGGTTCACCCCTCCACTTT.

The rearrangement uses TRBV5-5 and TRBJ2-5, with TRBD1 as a possible D gene (7 bases). CDR1 is SGHKS and CDR2 is YYEKEE in the germline V gene (reference sequence). The CDR3 has 15 amino acids. V was shortened by 2 bases and J by 1 base, with 12 bases between the two germline ends. The CDR3 DNA reads as TGTGCCAGCAGCTTATTCCAGGGGGGCCAAGAGACCCAGTACTTC. Its translation is CASSLFQGGQETQYF.

The V and J genes are TRBV29-1 and TRBJ1-2; 8 bases fit TRBD1. V trimming: 7 bases; J trimming: 7 bases; junction bases outside the gene matches: 11. The CDR3 loop spans 13 amino acids. Germline V gene data show CDR1 as SQVTM and CDR2 as ANQGSEA. The CDR3 here is CSADPTGGIGYTF. In nucleotides, the CDR3 is TGCAGCGCCGACCCCACAGGGGGGATTGGCTACACCTTC.

This chain connects TRBV29-1 to TRBJ2-3, with 9 positions matching TRBD1. The CDR3 is 15 residues long. Germline CDR1 reads SQVTM; CDR2 reads ANQGSEA. Trimming took 5 bases from V and 1 from J; bases not matched to a gene: 7. The CDR3 DNA is TGCAGCGTTCTACTCCGGGACAGGGGCACAGATACGCAGTATTTT. Amino acids: CSVLLRDRGTDTQYF.

This chain joins TRBV11-2 and TRBJ1-1; no reliable D call. The CDR3 is 14 amino acids. Germline V lookup: CDR1 SGHAT, CDR2 FQNNGV. The V gene lost 5 bases and the J gene lost 3 bases, with 13 bases spanning the gap. The CDR3 nucleotides read TGTGCCAGCAGCAGACGAACCGGGGACACTGAAGCTTTCTTT. This translates into CASSRRTGDTEAFF.

This rearrangement joins TRBV11-2 to TRBJ2-5, with D maybe TRBD2 (6 bases). CDR1 is SGHAT, CDR2 FQNNGV, per germline. The V end lost 1 base, the J end lost 4 bases, and 10 bases lay between the germline ends. The CDR3 is 14 residues long. The CDR3 is CASSLGRAGETQYF. CDR3 nucleotides: TGTGCCAGCAGCTTAGGGAGGGCGGGAGAGACCCAGTACTTC.

This chain joins TRBV27 and TRBJ2-1; D might be TRBD2 (6 bases). The CDR3 loop spans 17 amino acids. V lost 6 bases to trimming and J lost 0 bases, with 18 bases between them. Germline CDR1 MNHEY, CDR2 SMNVEV (reference sequence). CDR3 in amino acids: CASSRRGTSTSYNEQFF. CDR3 nucleotides: TGTGCCAGCAGCCGGAGGGGTACGAGCACCTCCTACAATGAGCAGTTCTTC.

This sequence joins TRBV2 and TRBJ1-4; weak D call: TRBD1 (6 bases). The germline V gene has CDR1 SNHLY and CDR2 FYNNEI. The CDR3 contains 14 residues. Between the trimmed V and J ends, which lost 7 bases and 7 bases, there was a span of 16 bases. CDR3 DNA: TGTGCCAGCAAGGGGGATCTGTTGGTTGAAAAACTGTTTTTT. Translation gives CASKGDLLVEKLFF. The full variable domain, its missing parts supplied by reference TRBV2 and TRBJ1-4, is EPEVTQTPSHQVTQMGQEVILRCVPISNHLYFYWYRQILGQKVEFLVSFYNNEISEKSEIFDDQFSVERPDGSNFTLKIRSTKLEDSAMYFCASKGDLLVEKLFFGSGTQLSVL.

This clone was seen only once. This rearrangement joins TRBV19 to TRBJ2-1; tentative D call: TRBD1 (6 bases). Trimming took 5 bases from V and 3 from J, leaving 11 bases between them. The CDR3 is 14 residues long. The germline V gene encodes CDR1 LNHDA and CDR2 SQIVND (reference sequence). CDR3 bases: TGTGCCAGTAGTGAGGGACATCTCTACAATGAGCAGTTCTTC. This translates into CASSEGHLYNEQFF.

The J gene is TRBJ2-7, the V gene TRBV28, with 9 nucleotides matching TRBD1. The germline V gene encodes CDR1 MDHEN and CDR2 SYDVKM. The trim removed 3 bases at V and 3 bases at J, leaving 9 bases unmatched. The CDR3 has 16 residues. In DNA form, the CDR3 reads TGTGCCAGCAGTTTTCTTCGGACAGGGGAGGGCTACGAGCAGTACTTC. It codes for CASSFLRTGEGYEQYF. The full variable domain, rest sourced from reference TRBV28 and TRBJ2-7, is DVKVTQSSRYLVKRTGEKVFLECVQDMDHENMFWYRQDPGLGLRLIYFSYDVKMKEKGDIPEGYSVSREKKERFSLILESASTNQTSMYLCASSFLRTGEGYEQYFGPGTRLTVT.

This chain joins TRBV4-1 and TRBJ2-4; perhaps TRBD2 as D (6 bases). The CDR3 consists of 12 residues. V shed 0 bases and J shed 15 bases, with 12 bases lying between them. In germline, CDR1 is MGHRA, CDR2 YSYEKL. The CDR3 DNA reads as TGCGCCAGCAGCCAAGAGGAGACTAGTTTGTACTTC. It codes for CASSQEETSLYF.

The rearrangement joins TRBV6-2 or TRBV6-3 to TRBJ2-1, with TRBD1 matching 7 bases. J lost 6 bases, V lost 6 bases, and 8 bases had no gene match. From germline, CDR1 is MNHEY and CDR2 SVGEGT. The CDR3 covers 14 residues. The CDR3 nucleotides are TGTGCCAGCAGCACACAGGGGCTTAGCAATGAGCAGTTCTTC. This sequence encodes CASSTQGLSNEQFF.

V is TRBV5-4 and J is TRBJ2-7; no firm D call. The CDR3 sequence is 12 residues long. Germline V gene sequence: CDR1 SGHNT, CDR2 YYREEE (reference sequence). V dropped 4 bases and J dropped 5 bases, with 10 bases sitting between them. CDR3 coding DNA: TGTGCCAGCAGCACCCGTCCGGACGAGCAGTACTTC. Amino acid sequence: CASSTRPDEQYF.

The chain is built from TRBV9 and TRBJ1-2, with D possibly being TRBD1 (6 bases). The ends were cut back, 1 base at V and 8 bases at J, with 12 bases in the middle. This CDR3 has 13 amino acids. CDR1 is SGDLS and CDR2 is YYNGEE in the germline V gene. CDR3 region: CASSVPTGNGYTF. The CDR3 nucleotides read TGTGCCAGCAGCGTACCAACAGGGAACGGCTACACCTTC.

A single count supports this clone. This sequence joins TRBV6-2 or TRBV6-3 and TRBJ2-7; D perhaps matches TRBD2 (6 bases). Trimming left V 0 bases short and J 1 base short, with 19 bases between. From germline, CDR1 is MNHEY and CDR2 SVGEGT. The CDR3 runs 18 residues. The CDR3 sequence is CASSYSPEGRYRSYEQYV. DNA of the CDR3: TGTGCCAGCAGTTACTCGCCGGAGGGCCGCTACCGATCCTACGAGCAGTACGTC.

In DNA form, the CDR3 reads TGCGCCAGCAGCCAAGACCACGGTAATCAGCCCCAGCATTTT. It is translated as CASSQDHGNQPQHF. J is TRBJ1-5 and V is TRBV4-1; D not certain. CDR3 length: 14 residues. V dropped 0 bases and J dropped 4 bases, with 7 bases sitting between them. Per the germline V gene, CDR1 is MGHRA and CDR2 is YSYEKL.

This clone occurred once. The V and J genes are TRBV19 and TRBJ1-1, with TRBD1 as a possible D gene (5 bases). Germline V CDR1 and CDR2: LNHDA, SQIVND (reference sequence). V gave up 5 bases and J gave up 4 bases, with 11 bases separating them. This CDR3 comprises 13 residues. In DNA, the CDR3 is TGTGCCAGTAGTGACCAGGGTATCACTGAAGCTTTCTTT. Its translation: CASSDQGITEAFF.

The rearrangement joins TRBV6-2 or TRBV6-3 to TRBJ1-1; D possibly corresponds to TRBD1 (6 bases). Trimming pared 0 bases from V and 4 bases from J, leaving 12 bases between. This CDR3 contains 15 residues. CDR1 is MNHEY, CDR2 SVGEGT, per germline. As DNA, the CDR3 is TGTGCCAGCAGTTACTCTCCAGGGGTGGGCACTGAAGCTTTCTTT. Its translation is CASSYSPGVGTEAFF.

This clone was picked up one time. V gene TRBV6-5 combines with J gene TRBJ2-5, with D maybe TRBD2 (5 bases). Trimming removed 2 bases at V and 5 bases at J, with 12 bases between. Germline V gene sequence: CDR1 MNHEY, CDR2 SVGAGI. This CDR3 is built from 14 residues. CDR3 bases: TGTGCCAGCAGTTACAGGAGACGGAGGGAGACCCAGTACTTC. It yields the protein CASSYRRRRETQYF.

The chain employs TRBV7-8 and TRBJ1-6, with 7 nucleotides matching TRBD1. The CDR3 has 18 amino acids. Germline V gene lookup returns CDR1 SGHVS and CDR2 FQNEAQ. V trimming: 1 base; J trimming: 2 bases; junction bases outside the gene matches: 8. The chain's CDR3 is CASSLGETGVAYNSPLHF. DNA for the CDR3: TGTGCCAGCAGCTTAGGAGAAACAGGGGTCGCCTATAATTCACCCCTCCACTTT.

This clone was recorded only once. CDR3 sequence: CASSPAAGVAKNIQYF. In DNA form, the CDR3 reads TGCGCCAGCAGCCCTGCCGCCGGTGTAGCCAAAAACATTCAGTACTTC. This sequence joins TRBV4-3 and TRBJ2-4, with unresolved D. Trimming pared 4 bases from V and 0 bases from J, leaving 13 bases between. CDR3 length: 16 amino acids. Germline V CDR1 and CDR2: LGHNA, YSLEER.

V usage is TRBV6-1 and J usage is TRBJ2-7, with TRBD2 matching over 11 bases. V was pared by 1 base and J by 6 bases, with 5 bases of the junction left unmatched. Germline V gene sequence: CDR1 MNHNS, CDR2 SASEGT. The CDR3 runs to 15 residues. The DNA for the CDR3 is TGTGCCAGCAGTGAAGAAACTAGCGGGAGTCTCGAGCAGTACGTC. Its translation is CASSEETSGSLEQYV.

The chain has TRBV5-1 and TRBJ2-2, with TRBD2 as a possible D gene (6 bases). V shed 4 bases and J shed 3 bases, with 13 bases lying between them. Germline V CDR1 and CDR2: SGHRS, YFSETQ. The CDR3 is made up of 15 amino acids. CDR3 in DNA: TGCGCCAGCAGCGAAAACTGGGGGGACACCGGGGAGCTGTTTTTT. Translation gives CASSENWGDTGELFF.

This clone occurred once. J is TRBJ2-3 and V is TRBV3-1 (or the pseudogene TRBV3-2), with D perhaps matching TRBD1 (5 bases). The CDR3 has 15 amino acids. Germline V gene lookup returns CDR1 LGHDT and CDR2 YNNKEL (reference sequence). V lost 0 bases and J 1 base, leaving 8 bases between the germline ends. As DNA, the CDR3 is TGTGCCAGCAGCCAAGAGTCCAGGGGCACAGATACGCAGTATTTT. Its translation is CASSQESRGTDTQYF.